Following are 16 T cell receptor beta chains from one sample sequenced in a study of response to subunit inactivated influenza vaccine. TCRdb ran MiXCR on the RT-PCR reads and lists one entry per CDR3 protein. The profile shows roughly 550,000 distinct CDR3 sequences, under 25% of them singletons. These data were also filed under a second study, of T cells expressing NK-cell markers. This second report adds: 5'RACE template switching with UMIs produced the TCR beta cDNA.

Here the sequenced sample was CD4+ T cells sorted from PBMCs, taken 12 days after vaccination. These TCRs come from a man aged 45-65 years who received an inactivated influenza vaccine.

The chain links TRBV28 to TRBJ2-4; D unclear. This CDR3 has 14 amino acids. Per germline, CDR1 MDHEN and CDR2 SYDVKM. Trimming pared 9 bases from V and 0 bases from J, leaving 12 bases between. CDR3: CASGPTEAKNIQYF. Here the CDR3 DNA reads TGTGCCAGTGGACCCACCGAAGCCAAAAACATTCAGTACTTC.

The chain uses TRBV29-1 and TRBJ2-7, with D tentatively TRBD2 (6 bases). The CDR3 spans 14 residues. The germline V gene encodes CDR1 SQVTM and CDR2 ANQGSEA. With 4 bases removed from V and 6 bases from J, the gap between germline ends came to 19 bases. Here the CDR3 DNA reads TGCAGCGTTGGCCCGGCGGGGCACCGTGGCGAGCAGTACTTC. It specifies CSVGPAGHRGEQYF.

J is TRBJ2-7 and V is TRBV5-5; possibly TRBD2 for D (5 bases). The germline V gene has CDR1 SGHKS and CDR2 YYEKEE (reference sequence). The CDR3 consists of 14 residues. Trimming took 4 bases from V and 4 from J, leaving 15 bases between them. The chain's CDR3 is CASSPGGRNYEQYF. The CDR3, as DNA: TGTGCCAGCAGCCCCGGCGGGCGGAATTACGAGCAGTACTTC.

The chain has TRBV11-1 and TRBJ2-3; 10 bases line up with TRBD2. The CDR3 runs to 16 residues. Germline lookup yields CDR1 SGHAT and CDR2 FQDESV (reference sequence). V lost 6 bases and J lost 3; bases outside the gene matches: 9. This CDR3 reads CASRDQAGGRTDTQYF. CDR3 sequence (DNA): TGTGCCAGCAGAGATCAAGCGGGGGGGCGTACAGATACGCAGTATTTT.

This clonotype was counted a few times. The rearrangement links TRBV15 to TRBJ1-2, with D uncertain. This CDR3 region has 12 residues. V lost 5 bases and J lost 4, with 8 bases in between. The germline V gene encodes CDR1 LNHNV and CDR2 YYDKDF (reference sequence). The CDR3 reads CATSLGGYGYTF. In DNA form, the CDR3 reads TGTGCCACCAGCCTAGGTGGCTATGGCTACACCTTC.

In this sample, this clonotype turned up a few times. V is TRBV5-6 and J is TRBJ1-2; no clear D gene. The V end lost 2 bases, the J end lost 0 bases, and 14 bases lay between the germline ends. CDR1 and CDR2 from the germline V gene are SGHDT and YYEEEE. This CDR3 has 16 residues. CDR3 sequence (DNA): TGTGCCAGCAGCTTACCCCGGACTCTAACTAACTATGGCTACACCTTC. Translating it yields CASSLPRTLTNYGYTF.

This clonotype was recorded a few times. The chain has TRBV12-3 or TRBV12-4 and TRBJ1-2, with D perhaps TRBD1 (6 bases). With 3 bases removed from V and 4 bases from J, the gap between germline ends came to 9 bases. CDR3 length: 13 amino acids. The DNA of the CDR3 is TGTGCCAGCAGTTTCCAAGGGGGCTATGGCTACACCTTC. Translating gives CASSFQGGYGYTF.

There are a few counts of this clonotype. The V gene is TRBV3-1, the J gene TRBJ2-7; no reliable D call. V was pared by 3 bases and J by 4 bases, with 4 bases between. Germline-derived CDR1 and CDR2 are LGHDT and YNNKEL (reference sequence). This CDR3 comprises 11 residues. This CDR3 reads CASSHVYEQYF. The CDR3 DNA reads TGTGCCAGCAGCCATGTTTACGAGCAGTACTTC.

This chain connects TRBV25-1 to TRBJ1-2; 7 bases match TRBD1. The CDR3 totals 13 residues. With 5 bases clipped from V and 6 bases from J, the junction kept 6 bases outside the gene matches. Germline V gene sequence: CDR1 MGHDK, CDR2 SYGVNS. This chain's CDR3 is CASSLGGSNGYTF. CDR3 bases: TGTGCCAGCAGTCTAGGGGGCTCAAATGGCTACACCTTC.

The sample holds a few counts of this clonotype. This chain uses TRBV12-3 or TRBV12-4 with TRBJ2-1, with 7 bases aligning to TRBD2. The CDR3 extends over 16 amino acids. Trimming cost V 2 bases and J 5 bases; bases outside gene matches: 9. The CDR3 here is CASSLLQGGRNNEQFF. CDR3 in DNA: TGTGCCAGCAGTTTATTGCAGGGAGGGCGGAACAATGAGCAGTTCTTC.

The rearrangement uses TRBV6-1 and TRBJ1-5, with a tentative D call TRBD1 (6 bases). V was clipped by 5 bases and J by 7 bases, with 15 bases between them. Germline V CDR1 and CDR2: MNHNS, SASEGT. There are 14 residues in the CDR3. As DNA, the CDR3 is TGTGCCAGCAGTACCCGGGGGGGGGCGCAGCCCCAGCATTTT. Residues: CASSTRGGAQPQHF.

Only a few counts were recorded for this clonotype. The chain carries TRBV30 and TRBJ2-1; no clear D. The CDR3 consists of 10 residues. From germline, CDR1 is GTSNPN and CDR2 SVGIG (reference sequence). Trimming took off 0 bases at V and 9 bases at J, with 3 bases between the two ends. CDR3 sequence (DNA): TGTGCCTGGAGTGTCATTGAGCAGTTCTTC. It translates to CAWSVIEQFF. The variable domain in full, with the rest retrieved from reference TRBV30 and TRBJ2-1, is SQTIHQWPATLVQPVGSPLSLECTVEGTSNPNLYWYRQAAGRGLQLLFYSVGIGQISSEVPQNLSASRPQDRQFILSSKKLLLSDSGFYLCAWSVIEQFFGPGTRLTVL.

This clonotype turned up a few times. V usage is TRBV9 and J usage is TRBJ2-5; 7 bases are shared with TRBD2. Germline loops: CDR1 SGDLS, CDR2 YYNGEE. Trimming cost V 4 bases and J 5 bases; bases outside gene matches: 8. The CDR3 is 14 amino acids. DNA for the CDR3: TGTGCCAGCAGCCTGTTCGCGGGAGTGGAGACCCAGTACTTC. It yields the protein CASSLFAGVETQYF.

This chain uses TRBV20-1 with TRBJ2-3; 16 nucleotides agree with TRBD2. J gave up 9 bases and V 3 bases, and 6 bases lay outside the gene matches. CDR3 length: 15 amino acids. CDR1 DFQATT and CDR2 SNEGSKA come from the germline V gene (reference sequence). The CDR3 DNA is TGCAGTGCTAGGCTGGGGACTAGCGGGGGGGGGACGCAGTATTTT. It codes for CSARLGTSGGGTQYF.

The rearrangement joins TRBV10-3 to TRBJ2-7, with 10 positions matching TRBD1. The germline V gene has CDR1 ENHRY and CDR2 SYGVKD. This CDR3 comprises 15 residues. Trimming at V came to 11 bases and at J to 3 bases, leaving 13 bases not matched to a gene. The CDR3 reads CAAIPGQGLLYEQYF. The CDR3 region has the DNA TGTGCCGCGATTCCGGGACAGGGGCTTCTCTACGAGCAGTACTTC.

In this sample, this clonotype turned up many times. The rearrangement uses TRBV29-1 and TRBJ2-6; TRBD1 might be the D (6 bases). This CDR3 contains 15 residues. Germline V gene sequence: CDR1 SQVTM, CDR2 ANQGSEA. V was clipped by 4 bases and J by 0 bases, with 10 bases between them. This CDR3 is CSVGQGSSGANVLTF. CDR3 in DNA: TGCAGCGTTGGGCAGGGGAGCTCTGGGGCCAACGTCCTGACTTTC. The full variable domain, its missing parts supplied by reference TRBV29-1 and TRBJ2-6, is SAVISQKPSRDICQRGTSLTIQCQVDSQVTMMFWYRQQPGQSLTLIATANQGSEATYESGFVIDKFPISRPNLTFSTLTVSNMSPEDSSIYLCSVGQGSSGANVLTFGAGSRLTVL.